The text below deals with one TCR beta chain. Its specificity is not known. Within the sample, other DNA sequences also encode this same CDR3. The sample belongs to a study of shared clonotypes between healthy human individuals. Findings of the study overall: A reduction in generation probabilities was seen for non-shared clonotypes relative to those shared by all four donors.

This table comes from immunoSEQ multiplex PCR, and its TCRdb copy is limited to in-frame clones, with some not included. The profile shows 2 million to 2.5 million clones, approximately 90% of them singletons. With 0 bases clipped from V and 3 bases from J, the junction kept 5 bases outside the gene matches. This CDR3 contains 16 residues. Germline V gene sequence: CDR1 SGHRS, CDR2 YFSETQ. The specimen was naive CD4+ T cells from PBMCs. The subset denotes: CD45RA+ positively selected. This clonotype originated in a young man in good health. Some clones in this sample may be carry-over from other donors' samples. This chain joins TRBV5-1 and TRBJ2-2; 7 positions match TRBD2. The CDR3: CASSLAAGVYTGELFF. CDR3 DNA: TGCGCCAGCAGCTTGGCCGCGGGAGTCTACACCGGGGAGCTGTTTTTT. Supplemented by reference TRBV5-1 and TRBJ2-2, the full variable domain reads KAGVTQTPRYLIKTRGQQVTLSCSPISGHRSVSWYQQTPGQGLQFLFEYFSETQRNKGNFPGRFSGRQFSNSRSEMNVSTLELGDSALYLCASSLAAGVYTGELFFGEGSRLTVL.